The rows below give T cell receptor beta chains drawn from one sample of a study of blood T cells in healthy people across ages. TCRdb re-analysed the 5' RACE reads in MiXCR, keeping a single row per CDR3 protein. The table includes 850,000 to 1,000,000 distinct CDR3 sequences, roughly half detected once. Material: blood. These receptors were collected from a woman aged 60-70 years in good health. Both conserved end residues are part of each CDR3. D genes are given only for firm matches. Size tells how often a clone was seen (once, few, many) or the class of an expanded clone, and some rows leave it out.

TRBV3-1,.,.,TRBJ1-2,TGTGCCAGCAGCCCCGGCGGAGGGGTAGAGTGGTATGGCTACACCTTC,CASSPGGGVEWYGYTF
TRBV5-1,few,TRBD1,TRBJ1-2,TGCGCCAGCAGTTACAAGCAGACAGGGTACTATGGCTACACCTTC,CASSYKQTGYYGYTF
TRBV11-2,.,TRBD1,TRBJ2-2,TGTGCCAGCAGCCCTTGGGACAGGGGGACCGGGGAGCTGTTTTTT,CASSPWDRGTGELFF
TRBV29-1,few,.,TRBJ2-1,TGCAGCGTTGAGGAAGCCGGTTTCGGTGAGCAGTTCTTC,CSVEEAGFGEQFF
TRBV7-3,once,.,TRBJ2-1,TGTGCCAGCAGGGAGGGGGGGGCCGACTATGAGCAGTTCTTC,CASREGGADYEQFF
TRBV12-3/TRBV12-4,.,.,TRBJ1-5,TGTGCCAGCACCAGCACCGATAGCAATCAGCCCCAGCATTTT,CASTSTDSNQPQHF
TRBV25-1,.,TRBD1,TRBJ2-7,TGTGCCACCGGACAGGGCTACGAGCAGTACTTC,CATGQGYEQYF
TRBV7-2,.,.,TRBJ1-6,TGTGCCAGCAGCTTAGCGTTTAGGGGTTGGGATTCACCCCTCCACTTT,CASSLAFRGWDSPLHF
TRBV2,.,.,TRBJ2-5,TGTGCCAGCAGTGAAGCGACAGTAGAGACCCAGTACTTC,CASSEATVETQYF
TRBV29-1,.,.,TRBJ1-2,TGCAGCGTACGGGGGGAGAACTATGGCTACACCTTC,CSVRGENYGYTF
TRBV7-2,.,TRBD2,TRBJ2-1,TGTGCCAGCAGCTTAGCCGCGGGAGGGCTCCGTCCAGTCTACAATGAGCAGTTCTTC,CASSLAAGGLRPVYNEQFF
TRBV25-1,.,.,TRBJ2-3,TGTGCCAGCAGTCAAAGCGGGCGAAAGGGGGCCGGTACGCAGTATTTT,CASSQSGRKGAGTQYF
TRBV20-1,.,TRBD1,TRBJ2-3,TGCAGTGCTAGTATTTTCGGGACAGGGGGCGCGAAGTTGACAGATACGCAGTATTTT,CSASIFGTGGAKLTDTQYF
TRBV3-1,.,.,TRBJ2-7,TGTGCCAGCAGCCCCAGGACCGGCTCGGGGCTCAGCAATGAGCAGTACTTC,CASSPRTGSGLSNEQYF
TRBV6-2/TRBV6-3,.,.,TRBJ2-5,TGTGCCAGCAGTCCTGGACGGCTTCCCCGTCTGTACTTC,CASSPGRLPRLYF
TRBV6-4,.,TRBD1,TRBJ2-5,TGTGCCAGCACAGGGGGATTGAGGCAAGAGACCCAGTACTTC,CASTGGLRQETQYF
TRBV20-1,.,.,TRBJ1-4,TGCAGTGCTAGAGGGGGCGTGTATGAAAAACTGTTTTTT,CSARGGVYEKLFF
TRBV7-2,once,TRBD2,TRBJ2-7,TGTGCCAGCAGCTTAATAATGAGCGGGAGCAGGGAGCAGTACTTC,CASSLIMSGSREQYF
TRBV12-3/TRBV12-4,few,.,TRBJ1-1,TGTGCCAGCAGAACTACAGCATTGAACACTGAAGCTTTCTTT,CASRTTALNTEAFF
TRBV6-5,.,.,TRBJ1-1,TGTGCCAGCAGTATACCCCCCGGTAGGACAACGAACACTGAAGCTTTCTTT,CASSIPPGRTTNTEAFF
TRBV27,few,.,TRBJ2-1,TGTGCCAGCAGAGGGGACGGCTACAATGAGCAGTTCTTC,CASRGDGYNEQFF
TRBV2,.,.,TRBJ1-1,TGTGCCAGAGTGGGGACGGTGAACACTGAAGCTTTCTTT,CARVGTVNTEAFF
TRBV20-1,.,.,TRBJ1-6,TGCAGTGCTAGACCTAGGGCACCCCTCCACTTT,CSARPRAPLHF
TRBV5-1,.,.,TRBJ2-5,TGCGCCAGCAGCCCCGTAGGAGGGAGAGAGACCCAGTACTTC,CASSPVGGRETQYF
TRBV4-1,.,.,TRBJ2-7,TGCGCCAGTGCCCTGGACGGAGCCCACGAGCAGTACTTC,CASALDGAHEQYF
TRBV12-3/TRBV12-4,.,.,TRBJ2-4,TGTGCCAGCAGTTCGGGTTGGGGGCCTCAGTACTTC,CASSSGWGPQYF
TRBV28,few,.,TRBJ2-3,TGTGCCAGCAGTTTAGGATTAGCGGAAAGGGGGGACACAGATACGCAGTATTTT,CASSLGLAERGDTDTQYF
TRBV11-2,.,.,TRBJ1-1,TGTGCCAGCAGCTTAGGGTGGGGTACCGAGATGAACACTGAAGCTTTCTTT,CASSLGWGTEMNTEAFF
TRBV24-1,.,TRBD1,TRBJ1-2,TGTGCCACCAGCGGGGGACAGGTGAATGGCTACACCTTC,CATSGGQVNGYTF
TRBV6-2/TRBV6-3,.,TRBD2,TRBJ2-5,TGTGCCAGCAGTTATAGCGGGATTGAGCAGTACTTC,CASSYSGIEQYF
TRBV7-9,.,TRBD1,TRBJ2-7,TGTGCCAGCAGCCAACAGGGGTCCTCCTACAATGAGCAGTACTTC,CASSQQGSSYNEQYF
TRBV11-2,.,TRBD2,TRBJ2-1,TGTGCCAGCAGCTTACCACTCAGAGGGGTGGCAACTAGCGGGAAGGTCCATGAGCAGTTCTTC,CASSLPLRGVATSGKVHEQFF
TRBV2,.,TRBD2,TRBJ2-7,TGTGCCAGCAGAGCAGCGGGAGGGTTCGAGCAGTACTTC,CASRAAGGFEQYF
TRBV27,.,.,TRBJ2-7,TGTGCCAGCAGCTACAGTCTGAGCTCCTACAACGAGCAGTACTTC,CASSYSLSSYNEQYF
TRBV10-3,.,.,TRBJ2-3,TGTGCCATCAGCGTGACCGTAGTAGCAGATACGCAGTATTTT,CAISVTVVADTQYF
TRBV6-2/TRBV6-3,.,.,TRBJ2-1,TGTGCCAGCAGCGATCTAGCGTATACCTACAATGAGCAGTTCTTC,CASSDLAYTYNEQFF